This TCR beta chain was profiled in a study of T-cell memory formation after mild COVID-19. Study at large: Among the donors, TCR clusters were largely specific to each donor.

Study-wide results and limits: Detection of some responders pre-infection suggested pre-existing cross-reactive memory T cells participated. Clones from the second wave (peaking day 37) had unconfirmed SARS-CoV-2 specificity.

There are a few counts of this clonotype. No antigen is known for it. Using constant-segment primers, 5'RACE produced TCR alpha and TCR beta cDNA libraries carrying sample barcodes and UMIs. From the 5' RACE reads, TCRdb called clonotypes with MiXCR, one entry per CDR3 protein. The sample lists under 300,000 distinct CDR3 sequences, approximately 8% seen once, with 20% to 25% in the top ten. Looked up from germline, CDR1 is MNHEY and CDR2 is SVGEGT. The CDR3 covers 15 residues. V was shortened by 2 bases and J by 6 bases, with 14 bases between the two germline ends. This chain uses TRBV6-2 or TRBV6-3 with TRBJ1-5; D not resolved. Sequencing was performed on PBMCs or a T cell subset sorted from them (not recorded which). This TCR derives from a man aged 18-30 years who had mild COVID-19 (a few samples of this study predate the infection). Cell type and time point are not known. The CDR3: CASSYGRAGGQPQHF. In DNA form, the CDR3 reads TGTGCCAGCAGTTACGGGAGGGCAGGTGGTCAGCCCCAGCATTTT.